This entry is about one T cell receptor beta chain. This sample is drawn from a study of shared clonotypes between healthy human individuals. The study separated CD4+ cells into CD45RA+ naive and CD45RA-negative memory subsets. The CDR3 covers 14 residues. V was cut by 6 bases and J by 4 bases, with 12 bases left in between. Looked up from germline, CDR1 is MNHEY and CDR2 is SMNVEV (reference sequence). TCRdb's table, derived via immunoSEQ multiplex PCR, lists solely in-frame clones and lacks some. The repertoire has some 1.5 million clones, roughly 96% of them found once; the top ten carry approximately 1%.

The receptor's source is a man in his thirties or forties in good health. Sequencing input: naive CD4+ T cells sorted from blood. Subset noted: CD45RA+ positively selected. This chain uses TRBV27 with TRBJ2-2; TRBD2 is a possible D gene (6 bases). The CDR3 DNA follows: TGTGCCAGCAGCTGGGCCGGGAGCACCGGGGAGCTGTTTTTT. It codes for CASSWAGSTGELFF.